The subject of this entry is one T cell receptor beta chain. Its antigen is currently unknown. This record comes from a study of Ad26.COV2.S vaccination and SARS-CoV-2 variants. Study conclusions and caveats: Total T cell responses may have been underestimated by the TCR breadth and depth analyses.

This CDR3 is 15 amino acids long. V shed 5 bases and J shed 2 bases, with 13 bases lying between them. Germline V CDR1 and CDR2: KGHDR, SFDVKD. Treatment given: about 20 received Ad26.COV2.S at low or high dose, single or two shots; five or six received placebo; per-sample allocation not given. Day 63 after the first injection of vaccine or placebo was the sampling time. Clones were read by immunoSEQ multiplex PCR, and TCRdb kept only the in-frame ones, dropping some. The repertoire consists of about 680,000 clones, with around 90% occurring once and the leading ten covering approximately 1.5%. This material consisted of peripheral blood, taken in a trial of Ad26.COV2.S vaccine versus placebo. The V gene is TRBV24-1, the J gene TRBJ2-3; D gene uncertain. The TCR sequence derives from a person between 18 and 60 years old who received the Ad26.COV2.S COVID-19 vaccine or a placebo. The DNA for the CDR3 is TGTGCCACCAGTGCCGTCAGGAGTGACACAGATACGCAGTATTTT. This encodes CATSAVRSDTDTQYF.